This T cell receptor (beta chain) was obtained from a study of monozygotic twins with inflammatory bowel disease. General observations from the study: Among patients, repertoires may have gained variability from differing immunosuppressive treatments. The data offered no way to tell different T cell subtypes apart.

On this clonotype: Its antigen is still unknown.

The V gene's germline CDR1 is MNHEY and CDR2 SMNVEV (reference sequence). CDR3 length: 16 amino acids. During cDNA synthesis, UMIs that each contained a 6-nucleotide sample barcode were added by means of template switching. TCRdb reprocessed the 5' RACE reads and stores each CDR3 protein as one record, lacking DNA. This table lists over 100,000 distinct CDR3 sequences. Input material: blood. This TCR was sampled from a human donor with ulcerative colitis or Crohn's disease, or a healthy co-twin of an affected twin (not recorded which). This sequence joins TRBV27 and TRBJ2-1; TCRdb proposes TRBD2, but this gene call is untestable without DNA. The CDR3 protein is CASSPTVRRANNEQFF.